A single sample gave rise to the 25 T cell receptor beta chains below, sequenced in a study of human T cells and chemical hapten exposure. Total RNA was isolated from unfractionated whole blood. TCRdb reprocessed the 5' RACE reads via MiXCR and lists one record per CDR3 protein. The table records roughly 82,000 distinct CDR3 sequences, less than 20% of them present only once. Every receptor here comes from a female donor in good health.

The sample holds many counts of this clonotype. The chain has TRBV3-1 and TRBJ1-2, with a weak D call TRBD1 (6 bases). The V gene's germline CDR1 is LGHDT and CDR2 YNNKEL (reference sequence). The V end lost 0 bases, the J end lost 5 bases, and 13 bases lay between the germline ends. CDR3 size: 15 residues. In nucleotides, the CDR3 is TGTGCCAGCAGCCAAGATCAAGGGGGTGGTTATGGCTACACCTTC. This translates into CASSQDQGGGYGYTF.

This sequence joins TRBV28 and TRBJ1-5; tentatively, D is TRBD1 (6 bases). V dropped 5 bases and J dropped 3 bases, with 14 bases sitting between them. Germline CDR1 MDHEN, CDR2 SYDVKM. The CDR3 has 15 amino acids. The CDR3 region has the DNA TGTGCCAGCAGTCCGGACGGGGGGGCCAATCAGCCCCAGCATTTT. Protein product: CASSPDGGANQPQHF.

This rearrangement joins TRBV7-9 to TRBJ2-4, with 9 bases fitting TRBD1. The J segment lost 4 bases and the V segment lost 6 bases, leaving 16 bases of the junction unmatched. The CDR3 runs 18 residues. Germline V CDR1 and CDR2: SEHNR, FQNEAQ (reference sequence). The CDR3 region has the DNA TGTGCCAGCAGTTCCACTCCCCAGCCAGGGACAGGGAAAAACATTCAGTACTTC. Its translation is CASSSTPQPGTGKNIQYF.

V is TRBV2 and J is TRBJ2-6; 7 bases match TRBD1. Germline V gene data show CDR1 as SNHLY and CDR2 as FYNNEI. The V segment lost 6 bases and the J segment 4 bases; nucleotides outside the gene matches: 6. The CDR3 is made up of 15 amino acids. The CDR3 protein is CASSLDRAGANVLTF. For the CDR3, the DNA is TGTGCCAGCAGCCTCGACAGGGCCGGGGCCAACGTCCTGACTTTC.

The chain recombines TRBV7-2 with TRBJ2-2, with D uncertain. This CDR3 is built from 12 residues. Germline loops: CDR1 SGHTA, CDR2 FQGNSA. The V and J ends lost 4 bases and 1 base respectively, with 1 base between them. In nucleotides, the CDR3 is TGTGCCAGCAGCTGGAACACCGGGGAGCTGTTTTTT. It translates to CASSWNTGELFF.

This clonotype was observed a handful of times. The CDR3 loop is CATSDLGLETDTQYF. The CDR3 DNA reads TGTGCCACCAGTGACCTAGGACTAGAGACAGATACGCAGTATTTT. The V and J genes are TRBV24-1 and TRBJ2-3; 7 nucleotides agree with TRBD2. J was trimmed by 3 bases and V by 4 bases; bases with no gene match: 6. The V gene's germline CDR1 is KGHDR and CDR2 SFDVKD. The CDR3 contains 15 residues.

The genes are TRBV2 and TRBJ2-1, with D perhaps TRBD1 (6 bases). This CDR3 region has 17 residues. V was shortened by 2 bases and J by 4 bases, with 18 bases between the two germline ends. The germline CDR1 and CDR2 sequences are SNHLY and FYNNEI. CDR3 bases: TGTGCCAGCAGTGAAAGGAGACAGGCCGCCCTTTACAATGAGCAGTTCTTC. As protein: CASSERRQAALYNEQFF.

This clonotype has a handful of counts. The rearrangement uses TRBV20-1 and TRBJ2-1; D perhaps matches TRBD1 (6 bases). The CDR3 loop spans 15 amino acids. Germline V gene sequence: CDR1 DFQATT, CDR2 SNEGSKA (reference sequence). CDR3 region: CRLDRTGNCYNEQFF. The DNA of the CDR3 is TGCAGGCTTGATAGAACAGGGAATTGCTACAATGAGCAGTTCTTC.

The chain links TRBV30 to TRBJ1-5; TRBD1 matches at 12 bases. This CDR3 contains 14 residues. Germline lookup yields CDR1 GTSNPN and CDR2 SVGIG (reference sequence). The V segment lost 5 bases and the J segment 6 bases; nucleotides outside the gene matches: 5. CDR3 protein: CAWGGQGAGQPQHF. In DNA form, the CDR3 reads TGTGCCTGGGGGGGACAGGGGGCGGGTCAGCCCCAGCATTTT.

This chain joins TRBV12-3 or TRBV12-4 and TRBJ1-5; perhaps TRBD1 as D (5 bases). The CDR3 consists of 13 residues. V dropped 0 bases and J dropped 7 bases, with 7 bases sitting between them. CDR3 DNA sequence: TGTGCCAGCAGTTTAGCTGGGACCCAGCCCCAGCATTTT. Translated: CASSLAGTQPQHF.

This clonotype was found once. The chain is built from TRBV30 and TRBJ2-7, with a weak D call TRBD1 (6 bases). CDR3 length: 13 amino acids. V gave up 3 bases and J gave up 3 bases, with 12 bases separating them. In germline, CDR1 is GTSNPN, CDR2 SVGIG (reference sequence). The CDR3 sequence is CAWRVQGHYEQYF. DNA for the CDR3: TGTGCCTGGAGGGTGCAGGGGCACTACGAGCAGTACTTC. Together with reference TRBV30 and TRBJ2-7, the CDR3 gives the full variable domain: SQTIHQWPATLVQPVGSPLSLECTVEGTSNPNLYWYRQAAGRGLQLLFYSVGIGQISSEVPQNLSASRPQDRQFILSSKKLLLSDSGFYLCAWRVQGHYEQYFGPGTRLTVT.

This clonotype has just a few counts. The V and J genes are TRBV15 and TRBJ2-1, with 16 positions matching TRBD2. Germline values: CDR1 LNHNV, CDR2 YYDKDF (reference sequence). This CDR3 region has 20 residues. V shed 0 bases and J 8 bases; nucleotides not matched to a gene: 13. This CDR3 reads CATSREPVGLAGGMGDEQFF. As DNA, the CDR3 is TGTGCCACCAGCAGAGAACCCGTGGGACTAGCGGGAGGGATGGGCGATGAGCAGTTCTTC. The whole variable domain, filled in from reference TRBV15 and TRBJ2-1, reads DAMVIQNPRYQVTQFGKPVTLSCSQTLNHNVMYWYQQKSSQAPKLLFHYYDKDFNNEADTPDNFQSRRPNTSFCFLDIRSPGLGDTAMYLCATSREPVGLAGGMGDEQFFGPGTRLTVL.

This clonotype appeared many times. The rearrangement uses TRBV18 and TRBJ2-1; 7 bases align to TRBD1. CDR1 and CDR2 from the germline V gene are KGHSH and LQKENI. The length of the CDR3 is 15 residues. The ends lost 4 bases at V and 6 bases at J; junction bases unmatched: 9. The CDR3 protein is CASSLLRGLGNEQFF. Here the CDR3 DNA reads TGTGCCAGCTCACTCCTGAGGGGGCTAGGCAATGAGCAGTTCTTC.

This chain joins TRBV18 and TRBJ2-3; D unresolved. The CDR3 is 13 amino acids. Trimming took off 3 bases at V and 3 bases at J, with 7 bases between the two ends. Germline V gives CDR1 KGHSH, CDR2 LQKENI. CDR3 in DNA: TGTGCCAGCTCACCGGGATTGACAGATACGCAGTATTTT. This translates into CASSPGLTDTQYF.

Only a few counts were recorded for this clonotype. The chain employs TRBV12-3 or TRBV12-4 and TRBJ2-3; D remains ambiguous. The CDR3 consists of 12 residues. V lost 4 bases and J lost 2, with 4 bases in between. The CDR3 DNA follows: TGTGCCAGCAGTTGGCTCACAGATACGCAGTATTTT. Translating it yields CASSWLTDTQYF.

The genes are TRBV2 and TRBJ1-2; D may be TRBD1 (5 bases). Per the germline V gene, CDR1 is SNHLY and CDR2 is FYNNEI. Trimming removed 4 bases at V and 10 bases at J, with 10 bases between. The CDR3 totals 11 residues. CDR3 in DNA: TGTGCCAGCAGTGGGACGGGGACCTACACCTTC. Its protein product is CASSGTGTYTF.

In its sample, this clonotype was seen many times. V is TRBV24-1 and J is TRBJ2-2, with TRBD2 identical over 7 bases. In germline, CDR1 is KGHDR, CDR2 SFDVKD. The CDR3 has 16 amino acids. Germline trimming cut 6 bases from V and 4 bases from J; bases unmatched to any gene: 10. This CDR3 is CATSSWGGRSTGELFF. CDR3 nucleotide sequence: TGTGCCACCAGTAGTTGGGGCGGGAGAAGCACCGGGGAGCTGTTTTTT.

The chain couples TRBV6-5 to TRBJ1-1; 7 nucleotides match TRBD1. The CDR3 has 15 residues. The germline V gene has CDR1 MNHEY and CDR2 SVGAGI. V lost 0 bases and J lost 0; bases outside the gene matches: 1. Here the CDR3 reads CASSYSGQLNTEAFF. CDR3 nucleotides: TGTGCCAGCAGTTACTCGGGACAGCTGAACACTGAAGCTTTCTTT.

Only a few counts were recorded for this clonotype. The V gene is TRBV6-6, the J gene TRBJ2-3, with D possibly called TRBD1 or TRBD2 (6 bases each). Germline CDR1 MNHNY, CDR2 SVGAGI (reference sequence). The CDR3 runs to 19 residues. Trimming left V 0 bases short and J 2 bases short, with 21 bases between. The CDR3 reads CASSYSKEPPGAFTDTQYF. CDR3 nucleotides: TGTGCCAGCAGTTACTCGAAGGAACCCCCGGGGGCCTTCACAGATACGCAGTATTTT.

The V call is TRBV9, the J call TRBJ2-3; D is perhaps TRBD1 (5 bases). CDR3 length equals 13 residues. Between the trimmed V and J ends, which lost 4 bases and 5 bases, there was a span of 11 bases. Germline V gene data show CDR1 as SGDLS and CDR2 as YYNGEE. CDR3 amino acids: CASSLGREDTQYF. The CDR3 nucleotides are TGTGCCAGCAGCCTGGGGCGTGAAGATACGCAGTATTTT.

J is TRBJ1-5 and V is TRBV7-2; possibly TRBD1 for D (5 bases). This CDR3 spans 15 amino acids. Germline V gene lookup returns CDR1 SGHTA and CDR2 FQGNSA. The germline V and J ends were trimmed by 2 bases and 7 bases, with 15 bases remaining between them. Here the CDR3 DNA reads TGTGCCAGCAGCTTAAACAGGCCTGGGGAACAGCCCCAGCATTTT. Its translation: CASSLNRPGEQPQHF.

This chain links TRBV12-3 or TRBV12-4 with TRBJ2-3, with D perhaps TRBD1 or TRBD2 (6 bases each). The CDR3 sequence is 11 residues long. With 4 bases removed from V and 9 bases from J, the gap between germline ends came to 8 bases. The DNA for the CDR3 is TGTGCCAGCAGTTGGGGGGCAACGCAGTATTTT. It encodes CASSWGATQYF.

The rearrangement links TRBV7-9 to TRBJ2-1; TRBD2 matches 13 bases. Trimming removed 5 bases from V and 8 bases from J; junction bases left unmatched: 6. This CDR3 contains 15 residues. The V gene's germline CDR1 is SEHNR and CDR2 FQNEAQ (reference sequence). The CDR3 nucleotides are TGTGCCAGCAGCCAGACTAGCGGGAGGTGGGATGAGCAGTTCTTC. Translating gives CASSQTSGRWDEQFF. The full variable domain, in which reference TRBV7-9 and TRBJ2-1 provide the parts outside the CDR3, is DTGVSQNPRHKITKRGQNVTFRCDPISEHNRLYWYRQTLGQGPEFLTYFQNEAQLEKSRLLSDRFSAERPKGSFSTLEIQRTEQGDSAMYLCASSQTSGRWDEQFFGPGTRLTVL.

This clonotype turned up a few times. This sequence joins TRBV7-2 and TRBJ1-6; possible D gene TRBD1, 5 bases. This CDR3 is built from 19 residues. Between the trimmed V and J ends, which lost 1 base and 1 base, there was a span of 17 bases. Germline V lookup: CDR1 SGHTA, CDR2 FQGNSA. The CDR3 loop reads CASSLVGTPGGSYNSPLHF. Written as DNA, the CDR3 is TGTGCCAGCAGCTTAGTCGGGACTCCTGGGGGGTCCTATAATTCACCCCTCCACTTT.

This clonotype was detected a few times. The chain joins TRBV7-9 to TRBJ1-6; D remains ambiguous. There are 16 residues in the CDR3. The germline V gene has CDR1 SEHNR and CDR2 FQNEAQ (reference sequence). Trimming cost V 5 bases and J 9 bases, with 20 bases left between them. DNA of the CDR3: TGTGCCAGCAGCCTATTCAACGGGGTATTGGGTTCACCCCTCCACTTT. It is translated as CASSLFNGVLGSPLHF. The complete variable domain, with remaining parts taken from reference TRBV7-9 and TRBJ1-6, reads DTGVSQNPRHKITKRGQNVTFRCDPISEHNRLYWYRQTLGQGPEFLTYFQNEAQLEKSRLLSDRFSAERPKGSFSTLEIQRTEQGDSAMYLCASSLFNGVLGSPLHFGNGTRLTVT.